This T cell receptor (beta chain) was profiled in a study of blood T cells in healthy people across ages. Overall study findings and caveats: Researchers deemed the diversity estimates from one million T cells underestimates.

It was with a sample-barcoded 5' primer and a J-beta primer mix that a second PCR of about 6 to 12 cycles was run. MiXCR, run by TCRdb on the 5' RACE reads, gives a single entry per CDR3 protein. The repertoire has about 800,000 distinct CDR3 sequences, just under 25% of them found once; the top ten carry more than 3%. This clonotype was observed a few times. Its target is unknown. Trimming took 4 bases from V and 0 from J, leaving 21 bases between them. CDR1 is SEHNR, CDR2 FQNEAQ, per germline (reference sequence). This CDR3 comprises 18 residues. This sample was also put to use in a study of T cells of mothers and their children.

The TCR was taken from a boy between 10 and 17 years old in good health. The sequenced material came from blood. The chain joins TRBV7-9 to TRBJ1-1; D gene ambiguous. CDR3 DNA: TGTGCCAGCAGCTCTCTTACCGGCTTGGGTGTAATGAACACTGAAGCTTTCTTT. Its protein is CASSSLTGLGVMNTEAFF. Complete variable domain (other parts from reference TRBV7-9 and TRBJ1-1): DTGVSQNPRHKITKRGQNVTFRCDPISEHNRLYWYRQTLGQGPEFLTYFQNEAQLEKSRLLSDRFSAERPKGSFSTLEIQRTEQGDSAMYLCASSSLTGLGVMNTEAFFGQGTRLTVV.